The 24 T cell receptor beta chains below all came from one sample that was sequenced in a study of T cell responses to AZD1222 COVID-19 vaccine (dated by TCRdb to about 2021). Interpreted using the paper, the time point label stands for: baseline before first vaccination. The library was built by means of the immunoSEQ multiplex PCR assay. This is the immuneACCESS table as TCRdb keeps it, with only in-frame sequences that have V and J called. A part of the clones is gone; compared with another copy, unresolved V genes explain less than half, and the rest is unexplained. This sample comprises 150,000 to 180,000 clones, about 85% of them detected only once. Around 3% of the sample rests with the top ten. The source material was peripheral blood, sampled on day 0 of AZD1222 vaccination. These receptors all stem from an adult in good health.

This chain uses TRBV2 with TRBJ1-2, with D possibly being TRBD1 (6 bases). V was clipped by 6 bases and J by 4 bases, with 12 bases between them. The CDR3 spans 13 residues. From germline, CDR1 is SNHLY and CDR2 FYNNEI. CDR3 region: CASRTGGLYGYTF. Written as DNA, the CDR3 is TGTGCCAGCAGGACTGGGGGCCTCTATGGCTACACCTTC.

The CDR3 here is CASSPWTGVPGANVLTF. The CDR3 DNA follows: TGTGCCAGCTCACCATGGACAGGGGTCCCCGGGGCCAACGTCCTGACTTTC. The V call is TRBV18, the J call TRBJ2-6; 9 bases line up with TRBD1. J lost 4 bases, V lost 2 bases, and 6 bases had no gene match. Germline CDR1 KGHSH, CDR2 LQKENI. The CDR3 extends over 17 amino acids.

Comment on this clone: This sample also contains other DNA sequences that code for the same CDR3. The CDR3 is CASSEDRGTEAFF. CDR3 in DNA: TGTGCCAGCAGTGAGGACAGGGGCACTGAAGCTTTCTTT. The chain couples TRBV2 to TRBJ1-1, with 9 bases matching TRBD1. Trimming at V came to 3 bases and at J to 4 bases, leaving 0 bases not matched to a gene. The V gene's germline CDR1 is SNHLY and CDR2 FYNNEI. The CDR3 spans 13 residues.

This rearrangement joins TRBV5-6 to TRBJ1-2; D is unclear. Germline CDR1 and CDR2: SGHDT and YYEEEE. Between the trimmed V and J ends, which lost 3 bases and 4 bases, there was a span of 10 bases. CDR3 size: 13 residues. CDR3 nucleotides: TGTGCCAGCAGCTCGCAGGTGGCCTATGGCTACACCTTC. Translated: CASSSQVAYGYTF. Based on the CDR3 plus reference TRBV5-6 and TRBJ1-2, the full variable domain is DAGVTQSPTHLIKTRGQQVTLRCSPKSGHDTVSWYQQALGQGPQFIFQYYEEEERQRGNFPDRFSGHQFPNYSSELNVNALLLGDSALYLCASSSQVAYGYTFGSGTRLTVV.

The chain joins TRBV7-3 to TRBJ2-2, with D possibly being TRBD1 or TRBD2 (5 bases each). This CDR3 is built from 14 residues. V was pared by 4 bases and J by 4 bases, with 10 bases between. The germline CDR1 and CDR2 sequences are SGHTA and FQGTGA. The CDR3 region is CASSSGAGTGELFF. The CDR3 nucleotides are TGTGCCAGCAGCTCCGGGGCTGGCACCGGGGAGCTGTTTTTT.

The CDR3 nucleotides are TGTGCCACCAGCACTAGTAGGGGGGTAGCTTCACCCCTCCACTTT. Its protein product is CATSTSRGVASPLHF. This chain uses TRBV15 with TRBJ1-6, with D perhaps TRBD1 (6 bases). CDR3 length: 15 residues. Germline CDR1 LNHNV, CDR2 YYDKDF (reference sequence). Trimming took off 4 bases at V and 9 bases at J, with 16 bases between the two ends.

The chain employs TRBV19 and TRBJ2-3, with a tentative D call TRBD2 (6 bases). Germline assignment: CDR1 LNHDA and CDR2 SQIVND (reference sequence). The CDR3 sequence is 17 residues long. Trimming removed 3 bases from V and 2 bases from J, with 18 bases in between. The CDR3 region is CASSIGVGGTFTDTQYF. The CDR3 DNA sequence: TGTGCCAGTAGTATTGGGGTAGGCGGGACCTTCACAGATACGCAGTATTTT.

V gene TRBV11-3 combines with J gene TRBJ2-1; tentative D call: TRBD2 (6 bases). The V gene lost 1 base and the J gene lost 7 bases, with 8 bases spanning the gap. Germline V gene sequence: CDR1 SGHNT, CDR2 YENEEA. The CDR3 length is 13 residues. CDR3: CASSLAGGNEQFF. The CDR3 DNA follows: TGTGCCAGCAGCTTAGCCGGGGGAAATGAGCAGTTCTTC. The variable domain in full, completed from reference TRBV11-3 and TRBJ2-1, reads EAGVVQSPRYKIIEKKQPVAFWCNPISGHNTLYWYLQNLGQGPELLIRYENEEAVDDSQLPKDRFSAERLKGVDSTLKIQPAELGDSAVYLCASSLAGGNEQFFGPGTRLTVL.

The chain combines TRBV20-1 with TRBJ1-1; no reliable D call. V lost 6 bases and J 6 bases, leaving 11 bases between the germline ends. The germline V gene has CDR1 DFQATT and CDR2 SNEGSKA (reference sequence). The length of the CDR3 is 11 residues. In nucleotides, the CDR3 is TGCAGTGCCACTCTGCCCTCTGAAGCTTTCTTT. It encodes CSATLPSEAFF.

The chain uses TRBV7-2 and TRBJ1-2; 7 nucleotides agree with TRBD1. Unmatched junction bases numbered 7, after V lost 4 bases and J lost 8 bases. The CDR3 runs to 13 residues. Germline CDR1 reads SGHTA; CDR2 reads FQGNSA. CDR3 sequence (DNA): TGTGCCAGCAGCTCCCACAGGGGACTCGGCTACACCTTC. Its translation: CASSSHRGLGYTF.

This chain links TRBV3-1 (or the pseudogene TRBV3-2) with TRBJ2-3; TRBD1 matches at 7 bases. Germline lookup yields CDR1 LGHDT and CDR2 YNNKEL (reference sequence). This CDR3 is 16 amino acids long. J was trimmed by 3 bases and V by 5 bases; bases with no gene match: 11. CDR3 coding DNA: TGTGCCAGCAGCTTGACAGGGCTTGTTGGTACAGATACGCAGTATTTT. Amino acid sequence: CASSLTGLVGTDTQYF.

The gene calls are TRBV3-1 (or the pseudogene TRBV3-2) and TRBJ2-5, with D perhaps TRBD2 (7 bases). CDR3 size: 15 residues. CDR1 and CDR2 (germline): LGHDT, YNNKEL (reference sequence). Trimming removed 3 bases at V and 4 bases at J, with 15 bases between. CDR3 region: CASSHGGAVGETQYF. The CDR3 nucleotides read TGTGCCAGCAGCCATGGGGGGGCCGTGGGAGAGACCCAGTACTTC.

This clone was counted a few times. CDR3 nucleotides: TGTGCCAGCAGCGCCCCCCCGGTGGACACCATATATTTT. This gives the protein CASSAPPVDTIYF. The V gene is TRBV9, the J gene TRBJ1-3, with D unresolved. Trimming cost V 3 bases and J 8 bases, with 12 bases left between them. This CDR3 region has 13 residues. Germline V gene data show CDR1 as SGDLS and CDR2 as YYNGEE.

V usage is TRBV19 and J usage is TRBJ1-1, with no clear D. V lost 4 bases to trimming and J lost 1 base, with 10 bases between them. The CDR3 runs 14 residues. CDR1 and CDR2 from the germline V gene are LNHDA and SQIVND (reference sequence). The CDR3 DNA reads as TGTGCCAGTAGTAAGTCCAGAAAGAACACTGAAGCTTTCTTT. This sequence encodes CASSKSRKNTEAFF.

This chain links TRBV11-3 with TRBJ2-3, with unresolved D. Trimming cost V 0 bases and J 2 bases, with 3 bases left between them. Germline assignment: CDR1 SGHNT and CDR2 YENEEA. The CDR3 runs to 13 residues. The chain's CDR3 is CASSLDYTDTQYF. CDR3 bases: TGTGCCAGCAGCTTAGACTACACAGATACGCAGTATTTT.

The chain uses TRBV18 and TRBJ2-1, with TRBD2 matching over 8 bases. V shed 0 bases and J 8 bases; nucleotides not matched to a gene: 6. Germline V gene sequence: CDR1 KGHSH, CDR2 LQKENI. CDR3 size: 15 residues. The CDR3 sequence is CASSPPWPGGYEQFF. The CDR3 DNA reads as TGTGCCAGCTCACCACCCTGGCCGGGGGGGTATGAGCAGTTCTTC. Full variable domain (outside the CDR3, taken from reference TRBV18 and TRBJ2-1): NAGVMQNPRHLVRRRGQEARLRCSPMKGHSHVYWYRQLPEEGLKFMVYLQKENIIDESGMPKERFSAEFPKEGPSILRIQQVVRGDSAAYFCASSPPWPGGYEQFFGPGTRLTVL.

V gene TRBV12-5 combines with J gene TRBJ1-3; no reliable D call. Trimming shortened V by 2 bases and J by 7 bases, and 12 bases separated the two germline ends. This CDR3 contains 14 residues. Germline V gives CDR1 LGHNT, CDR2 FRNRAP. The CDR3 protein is CASGLYLRRNTIYF. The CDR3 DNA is TGTGCTAGTGGTTTGTACCTCCGGAGGAACACCATATATTTT.

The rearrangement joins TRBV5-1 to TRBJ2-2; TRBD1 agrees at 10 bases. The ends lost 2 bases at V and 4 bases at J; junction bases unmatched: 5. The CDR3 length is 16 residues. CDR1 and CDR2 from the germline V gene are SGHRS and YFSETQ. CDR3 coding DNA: TGCGCCAGCAGCTTAAGGACAGGGGGAAGCACCGGGGAGCTGTTTTTT. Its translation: CASSLRTGGSTGELFF.

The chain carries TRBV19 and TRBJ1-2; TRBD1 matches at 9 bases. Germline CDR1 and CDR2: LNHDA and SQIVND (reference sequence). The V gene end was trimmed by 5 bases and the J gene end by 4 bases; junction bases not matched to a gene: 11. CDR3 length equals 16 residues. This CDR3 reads CASSPRPGQGLYGYTF. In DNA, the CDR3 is TGTGCCAGTAGTCCTAGACCGGGACAGGGACTCTATGGCTACACCTTC.

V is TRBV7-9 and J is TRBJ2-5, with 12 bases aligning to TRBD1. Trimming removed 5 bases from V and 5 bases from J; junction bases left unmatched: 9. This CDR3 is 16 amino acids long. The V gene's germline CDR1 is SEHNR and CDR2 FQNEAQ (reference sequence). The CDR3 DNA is TGTGCCAGCAGCGACAGTGGGACAGGGGGCGGTGAGACCCAGTACTTC. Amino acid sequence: CASSDSGTGGGETQYF. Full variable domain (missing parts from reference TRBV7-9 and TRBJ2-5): DTGVSQNPRHKITKRGQNVTFRCDPISEHNRLYWYRQTLGQGPEFLTYFQNEAQLEKSRLLSDRFSAERPKGSFSTLEIQRTEQGDSAMYLCASSDSGTGGGETQYFGPGTRLLVL.

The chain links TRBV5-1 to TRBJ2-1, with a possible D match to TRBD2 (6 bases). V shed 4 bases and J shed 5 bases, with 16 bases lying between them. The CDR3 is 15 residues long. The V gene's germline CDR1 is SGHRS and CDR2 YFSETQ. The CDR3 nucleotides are TGCGCCAGCAGCCTCCGCCCGGGAGCGGACAATGAGCAGTTCTTC. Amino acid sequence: CASSLRPGADNEQFF.

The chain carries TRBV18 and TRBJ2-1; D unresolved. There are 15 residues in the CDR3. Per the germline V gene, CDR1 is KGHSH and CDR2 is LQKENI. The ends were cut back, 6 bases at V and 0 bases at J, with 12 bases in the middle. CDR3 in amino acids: CASSLRISSYNEQFF. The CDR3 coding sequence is TGTGCCAGCTCCCTCAGGATTAGCTCCTACAATGAGCAGTTCTTC.

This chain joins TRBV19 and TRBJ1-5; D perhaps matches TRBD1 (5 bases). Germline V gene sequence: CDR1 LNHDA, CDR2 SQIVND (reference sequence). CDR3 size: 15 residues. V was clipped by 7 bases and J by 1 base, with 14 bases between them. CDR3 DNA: TGTGCCAGTAAAGTCTCGGGACCGAGCAATCAGCCCCAGCATTTT. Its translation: CASKVSGPSNQPQHF.

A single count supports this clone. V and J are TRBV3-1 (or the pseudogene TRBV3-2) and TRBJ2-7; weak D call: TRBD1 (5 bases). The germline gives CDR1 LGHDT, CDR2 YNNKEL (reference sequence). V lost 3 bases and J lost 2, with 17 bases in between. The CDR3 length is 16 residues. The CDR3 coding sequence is TGTGCCAGCAGCCATACCCACGGTGAAGGGGCCTACGAGCAGTACTTC. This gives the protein CASSHTHGEGAYEQYF.